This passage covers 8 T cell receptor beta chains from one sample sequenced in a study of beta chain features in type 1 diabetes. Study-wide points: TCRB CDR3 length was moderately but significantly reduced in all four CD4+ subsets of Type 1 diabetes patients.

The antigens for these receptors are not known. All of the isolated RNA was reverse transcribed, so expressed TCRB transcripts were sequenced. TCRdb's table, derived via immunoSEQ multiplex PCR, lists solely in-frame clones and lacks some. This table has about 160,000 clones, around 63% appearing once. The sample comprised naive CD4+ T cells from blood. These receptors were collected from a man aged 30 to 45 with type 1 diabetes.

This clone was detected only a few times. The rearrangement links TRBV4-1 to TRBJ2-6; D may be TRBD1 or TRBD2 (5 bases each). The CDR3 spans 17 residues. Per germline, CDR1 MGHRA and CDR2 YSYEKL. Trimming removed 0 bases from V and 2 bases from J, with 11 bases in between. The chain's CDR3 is CASSQDHQGAGANVLTF. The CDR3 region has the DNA TGCGCCAGCAGCCAAGATCATCAGGGAGCTGGGGCCAACGTCCTGACTTTC.

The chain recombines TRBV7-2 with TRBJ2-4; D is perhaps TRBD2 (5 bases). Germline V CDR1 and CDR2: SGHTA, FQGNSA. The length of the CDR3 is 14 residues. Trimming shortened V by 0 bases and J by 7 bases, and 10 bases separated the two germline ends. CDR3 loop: CASSLAEGWNIQYF. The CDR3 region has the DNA TGTGCCAGCAGCTTAGCCGAGGGCTGGAACATTCAGTACTTC.

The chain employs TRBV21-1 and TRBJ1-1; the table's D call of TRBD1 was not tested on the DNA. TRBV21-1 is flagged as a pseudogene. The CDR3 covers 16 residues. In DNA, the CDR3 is TGTGCCAGCAGCGGATGGACAGGGGGGTGTTACACTGAAGCTTTCTTT. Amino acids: CASSGWTGGCYTEAFF.

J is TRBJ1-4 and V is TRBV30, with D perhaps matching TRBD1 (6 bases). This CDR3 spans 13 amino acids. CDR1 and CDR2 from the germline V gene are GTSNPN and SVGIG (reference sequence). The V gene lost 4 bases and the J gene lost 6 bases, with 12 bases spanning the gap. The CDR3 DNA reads TGTGCCTGGACTAGGGACACGGATGAAAAACTGTTTTTT. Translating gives CAWTRDTDEKLFF.

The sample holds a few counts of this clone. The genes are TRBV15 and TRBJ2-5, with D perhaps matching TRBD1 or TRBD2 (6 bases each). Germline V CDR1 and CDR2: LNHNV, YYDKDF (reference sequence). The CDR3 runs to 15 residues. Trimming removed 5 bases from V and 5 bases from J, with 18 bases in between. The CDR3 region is CATSRMIGGAETQYF. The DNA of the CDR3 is TGTGCCACCAGCCGGATGATCGGGGGCGCGGAGACCCAGTACTTC.

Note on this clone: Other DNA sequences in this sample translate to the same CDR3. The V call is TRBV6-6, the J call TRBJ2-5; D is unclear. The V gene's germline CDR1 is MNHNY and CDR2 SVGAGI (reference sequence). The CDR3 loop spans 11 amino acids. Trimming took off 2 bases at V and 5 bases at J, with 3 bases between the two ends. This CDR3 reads CASSYGETQYF. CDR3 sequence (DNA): TGTGCCAGCAGTTACGGGGAGACCCAGTACTTC.

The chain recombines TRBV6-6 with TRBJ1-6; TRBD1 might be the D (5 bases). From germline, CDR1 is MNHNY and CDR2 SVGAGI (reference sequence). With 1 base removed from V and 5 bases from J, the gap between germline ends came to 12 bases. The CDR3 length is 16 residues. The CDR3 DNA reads TGTGCCAGCAGTTACTTTGGTCAGGGAAATAATTCACCCCTCCACTTT. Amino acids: CASSYFGQGNNSPLHF.

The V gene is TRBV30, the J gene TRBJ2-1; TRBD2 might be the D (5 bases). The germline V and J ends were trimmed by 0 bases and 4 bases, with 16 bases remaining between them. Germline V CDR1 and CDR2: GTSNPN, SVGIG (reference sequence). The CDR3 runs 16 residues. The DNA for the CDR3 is TGTGCCTGGAGTGTACAAAGCGGCGCCGCGTACAATGAGCAGTTCTTC. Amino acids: CAWSVQSGAAYNEQFF.